The clone carrying this T cell receptor (beta chain) was detected once. Antigen: not known. This sample was taken from a study of cytotoxic CD8 clonotypes in ibrutinib-treated CLL. Overall study: Once treatment had gone on for a median of roughly eleven months, range 6 to 36, response samples were drawn.

Study results and caveats: Progressing and sustained-remission patients had different sampling times. Clonotypes that were public were uncommon, and they contracted or stayed stable on treatment. While tracking circulating CD8+ T-cell counts, baseline clonality exceeded that of age-matched healthy donors.

Sequenced by immunoSEQ multiplex PCR; TCRdb stores in-frame clones only, minus some. The profile covers approximately 340,000 clones, with approximately 67% appearing a single time and about 6.7% taken by the ten largest. CDR3 length equals 17 residues. With 5 bases removed from V and 0 bases from J, the gap between germline ends came to 17 bases. The V gene's germline CDR1 is MGHRA and CDR2 YSYEKL. The source of this sequence is a human donor with chronic lymphocytic leukemia. The sample consisted of PBMCs, taken after 36 months of ibrutinib treatment. The chain joins TRBV4-1 to TRBJ1-3, with D perhaps matching TRBD1 (5 bases). The CDR3 region is CASSRSPARGSGNTIYF. CDR3 nucleotides: TGCGCCAGCAGCAGGAGTCCGGCAAGGGGCTCTGGAAACACCATATATTTT.